By sample fraction, the clone carrying this T cell receptor beta chain is medium-sized. The antigen remains unidentified. This CDR3 has 16 residues. CDR1 is SGHDT and CDR2 is YYEEEE in the germline V gene. Trimming left V 0 bases short and J 5 bases short, with 14 bases between. This sample was included in a study of T-cell reconstitution after alpha-beta-depleted transplantation in children. Study conclusions and caveats: The authors attributed T-cell counts and diversity one year after transplant mostly to newly produced T cells. In some patients, recipient T cells and intrathymic progenitors surviving conditioning explained high day-60 diversity. Alpha-beta T cells about two months after transplant reportedly derived from several hundred expanded graft clones.

This sample's TCRbeta library carried unique molecular identifier barcodes. Each CDR3 protein gets one entry after TCRdb re-called the PCR reads with MiXCR. The sample has 500,000 to 750,000 distinct CDR3 sequences, roughly 13% seen once. The origin of this receptor is a male patient aged 10 to 17 who had a stem cell transplant for acute myeloid leukemia, so the T cells may come from the graft donor. The source material was PBMCs, mostly from graft donor cells, sampled 360 days after TCRalphabeta/CD19-depleted stem cell transplant. The chain links TRBV5-6 to TRBJ2-2; no firm D call. The CDR3 DNA sequence: TGTGCCAGCAGCTTGGAAATAGGCCAGAGGACCGGGGAGCTGTTTTTT. Translation gives CASSLEIGQRTGELFF. Drawing the rest from reference TRBV5-6 and TRBJ2-2, the complete variable domain is DAGVTQSPTHLIKTRGQQVTLRCSPKSGHDTVSWYQQALGQGPQFIFQYYEEEERQRGNFPDRFSGHQFPNYSSELNVNALLLGDSALYLCASSLEIGQRTGELFFGEGSRLTVL.